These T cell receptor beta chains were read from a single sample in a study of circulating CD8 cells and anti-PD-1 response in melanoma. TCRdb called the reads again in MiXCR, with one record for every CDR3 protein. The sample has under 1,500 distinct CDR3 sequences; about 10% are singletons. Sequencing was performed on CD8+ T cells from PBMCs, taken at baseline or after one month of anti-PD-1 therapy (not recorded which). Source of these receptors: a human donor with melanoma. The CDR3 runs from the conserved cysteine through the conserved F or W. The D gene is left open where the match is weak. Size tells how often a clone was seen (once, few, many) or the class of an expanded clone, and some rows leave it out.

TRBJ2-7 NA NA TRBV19 CATSPTGGIYEQYF TGTGCAACCTCCCCCACCGGAGGGATCTACGAGCAGTACTTC
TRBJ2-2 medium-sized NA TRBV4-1 CASSQDPDTGELFF TGCGCCAGCAGCCAAGATCCAGACACCGGGGAGCTGTTTTTT
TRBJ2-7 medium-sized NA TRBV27 CASSFDTGSYEQYF TGTGCCAGCAGTTTTGACACAGGCTCCTACGAGCAGTACTTC
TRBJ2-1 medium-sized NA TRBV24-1 CATSDSSYYNEQFF TGTGCCACCAGTGATTCCTCCTATTACAATGAGCAGTTCTTC
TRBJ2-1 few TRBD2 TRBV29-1 CSVLGLATYNEQFF TGCAGCGTTCTAGGACTAGCGACCTACAATGAGCAGTTCTTC
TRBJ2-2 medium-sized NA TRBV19 CASTLAEYTGELFF TGTGCCAGTACATTAGCGGAGTACACCGGGGAGCTGTTTTTT
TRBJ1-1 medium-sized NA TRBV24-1 CATSDLAGENTEAFF TGTGCCACCAGTGATTTAGCAGGGGAGAACACTGAAGCTTTCTTT
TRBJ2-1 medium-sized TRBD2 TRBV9 CASSVDSLAGAGEQFF TGTGCCAGCAGCGTAGATTCACTAGCGGGGGCGGGTGAGCAGTTCTTC
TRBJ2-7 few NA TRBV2 CAGGRQEQYF TGTGCCGGAGGGAGGCAGGAGCAGTACTTC
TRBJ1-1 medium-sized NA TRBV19 CASSAQGGNTEAFF TGTGCCAGCAGCGCGCAGGGAGGAAACACTGAAGCTTTCTTT
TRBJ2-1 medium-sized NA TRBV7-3 CASSLTLQPYNEQFF TGTGCCAGCAGCTTAACCCTACAGCCCTACAATGAGCAGTTCTTC
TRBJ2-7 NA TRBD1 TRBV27 CVSSHGTAYEQYF TGTGTGAGCAGTCACGGGACAGCCTACGAGCAGTACTTC
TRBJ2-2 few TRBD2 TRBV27 CASSSNGREAGELFF TGTGCCAGCAGTTCAAACGGGAGGGAGGCCGGGGAGCTGTTTTTT
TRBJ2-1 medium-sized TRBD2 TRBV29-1 CSARTSGGFEQFF TGCAGCGCCCGGACTAGCGGGGGGTTTGAGCAGTTCTTC
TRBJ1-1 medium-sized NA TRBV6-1 CASSEERAAEAFF TGTGCCAGCAGTGAAGAGCGGGCGGCTGAAGCTTTCTTT
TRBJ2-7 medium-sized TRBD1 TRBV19 CASSIGTGDEQYF TGTGCCAGTAGTATCGGGACAGGGGACGAGCAGTACTTC
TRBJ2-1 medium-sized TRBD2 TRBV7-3 CASSSLAGSNNEQFF TGTGCCAGCAGCTCCCTAGCGGGGAGTAATAATGAGCAGTTCTTC
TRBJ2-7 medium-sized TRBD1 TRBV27 CASSLSQGAVHEQYF TGTGCCAGCAGTTTGTCACAGGGGGCGGTCCACGAGCAGTACTTC
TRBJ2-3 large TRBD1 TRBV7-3 CASSLLTGAEDTQYF TGTGCCAGCAGCTTACTGACAGGGGCGGAAGATACGCAGTATTTT
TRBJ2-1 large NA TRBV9 CASSVEGDEQFF TGTGCCAGCAGCGTAGAAGGCGATGAGCAGTTCTTC
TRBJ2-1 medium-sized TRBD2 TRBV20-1 CSASPTSGAYNEQFF TGCAGTGCTAGCCCGACTAGCGGGGCTTACAATGAGCAGTTCTTC
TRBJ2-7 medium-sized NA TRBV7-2 CASRPQGVYEQYF TGTGCCAGCAGGCCCCAGGGCGTCTACGAGCAGTACTTC
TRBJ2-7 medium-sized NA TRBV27 CASRPEMGFDEQYF TGTGCCAGCCGACCCGAAATGGGTTTCGACGAGCAGTACTTC
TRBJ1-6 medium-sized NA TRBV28 CAVFRSGNSPLHF TGTGCAGTATTCAGGAGCGGTAATTCACCCCTCCACTTT
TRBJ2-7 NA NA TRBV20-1 CSAREVNSYEQYF TGCAGTGCTAGAGAGGTTAACAGCTACGAGCAGTACTTC
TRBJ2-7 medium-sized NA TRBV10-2 CASSVSYEQYF TGCGCCAGCAGTGTTTCTTACGAGCAGTACTTC
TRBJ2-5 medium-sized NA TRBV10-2 CASSEGETQYF TGCGCCAGCAGTGAGGGGGAGACCCAGTACTTC
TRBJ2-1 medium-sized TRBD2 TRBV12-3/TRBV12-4 CASSFSSGGPGKFF TGTGCCAGCAGTTTCTCTAGCGGGGGTCCTGGAAAGTTCTTC
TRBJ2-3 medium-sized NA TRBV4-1 CASSLISGTDTQYF TGCGCCAGCAGCCTGATTTCTGGTACAGATACGCAGTATTTT